This TCR beta chain stems from a study of blood T cell repertoires in COVID-19. Whole-study context: Both acute and convalescent COVID-19 samples were obtained from the United States, Italy and Spain.

CDR1 is SGHRS and CDR2 is YFSETQ in the germline V gene. The junction had 5 bases not matched to a gene; V was cut back by 2 bases and J by 3 bases. The CDR3 contains 14 residues. Participants were aged 18 to 89 years from approximately 24 US areas. Study processing details: Estimated nucleated cell counts came from reference gene primer amplification. Produced via immunoSEQ multiplex PCR; TCRdb's table is partial and in-frame only. V and J calls and clone size are as listed in that table; D and trimming were resolved from the DNA. Of 180,000 or so clones detected, around 83% appear once; the ten largest clones hold around 3.6%.

The material sequenced was PBMCs or T cells enriched from blood (not recorded which). The chain couples TRBV5-1 to TRBJ2-7, with 7 bases matching TRBD1. The sequence came from a woman between 50 and 59 years old in a cohort exposed to, infected with or recovered from COVID-19 (not recorded which). DNA of the CDR3: TGCGCCAGCAGCTTAGATACAGGGGTCTACGAGCAGTACTTC. It codes for CASSLDTGVYEQYF.